This T cell receptor (beta chain) emerged from a study of blood T cell repertoires in COVID-19. Study-wide context: From T cells, B-cell-depleted T cells, or PBMCs came the material, which was cDNA or gDNA.

The length of the CDR3 is 14 residues. Germline assignment: CDR1 GTSNPN and CDR2 SVGIG (reference sequence). Between the trimmed V and J ends, which lost 1 base and 1 base, there was a span of 10 bases. Clones were sequenced by immunoSEQ multiplex PCR, and TCRdb holds only the in-frame ones, with some missing. The sample has about 350,000 clones, about nine tenths seen once; the top ten hold just under 4%. Sequencing was performed on peripheral blood. This receptor was taken from a woman between 55 and 75 years old with COVID-19, enrolled during active disease. The chain has TRBV30 and TRBJ1-1, with a weak D call TRBD1 (5 bases). The CDR3 loop is CAWSAGLRNTEAFF. For the CDR3, the DNA is TGTGCCTGGAGTGCGGGACTGAGGAACACTGAAGCTTTCTTT.